The subject of this entry is one T cell receptor beta chain. The antigen remains unidentified. This record comes from a study of T cell repertoires in cytomegalovirus infection. TCRdb recomputed calls from the reads with MiXCR, one row per CDR3 protein. The sample contains fewer than 850,000 distinct CDR3 sequences, under 35% of which appear only once. This CDR3 contains 16 residues. V was clipped by 6 bases and J by 6 bases; unmatched bases: 13. Study-wide points: CMV-specific TCR beta clonotypes restricted by HLA-C were the ones dominating the ex vivo response.

The sequence came from a human donor in good health (CMV status not recorded). Some clones in this sample may be carry-over from other donors' samples. The sample consisted of cultured CD8+ T cells from PBMCs, taken from culture after CMV antigen stimulation. The rearrangement joins TRBV12-3 or TRBV12-4 to TRBJ2-2, with TRBD1 matching 7 bases. The CDR3 sequence: CASRGLIDRVPGELFF. The CDR3 coding sequence is TGTGCCAGCAGGGGCTTAATTGACAGGGTCCCCGGGGAGCTGTTTTTT.